These T cell receptor beta chains were read from a single sample in a study of neurological immune-mediated disorders. TCRdb processed the 5' RACE reads anew with MiXCR; each CDR3 protein has one entry. The table includes 45,000 or so distinct CDR3 sequences, more than 5% detected once. Sequenced input: CD4+ T cells from blood. These receptors came from a woman between 40 and 50 years old in good health. The CDR3 runs from the conserved cysteine through the conserved F or W. D genes are given only for firm matches. Clone size, where shown, is once, few, many, or a class for clones that have expanded.

v_call: TRBV28
j_call: TRBJ1-2
d_call: -
clone_size: -
cdr3_aa: CASSFGLSYGYTF
cdr3_nt: TGTGCCAGCAGTTTCGGCCTTTCCTATGGCTACACCTTC

v_call: TRBV29-1
j_call: TRBJ2-3
d_call: TRBD1
clone_size: many
cdr3_aa: CSVGKGQGVDTQYF
cdr3_nt: TGCAGCGTTGGTAAAGGACAGGGTGTAGATACGCAGTATTTT

v_call: TRBV12-3/TRBV12-4
j_call: TRBJ2-7
d_call: TRBD2
clone_size: many
cdr3_aa: CASSTWERSSGSNEQYF
cdr3_nt: TGTGCCAGCAGCACCTGGGAGAGGTCTAGCGGGAGCAACGAGCAGTACTTC

v_call: TRBV7-2
j_call: TRBJ2-2
d_call: -
clone_size: many
cdr3_aa: CASSLADGELFF
cdr3_nt: TGTGCCAGCAGCTTAGCTGACGGGGAGCTGTTTTTT

v_call: TRBV11-2
j_call: TRBJ1-6
d_call: -
clone_size: many
cdr3_aa: CASSPLGTTGPFNSPLHF
cdr3_nt: TGTGCCAGCAGCCCATTAGGGACGACAGGACCCTTTAATTCACCCCTCCACTTT

v_call: TRBV6-1
j_call: TRBJ2-3
d_call: TRBD2
clone_size: many
cdr3_aa: CASSQLAGSTDTQYF
cdr3_nt: TGTGCCAGTTCGCAACTAGCGGGTAGCACAGATACGCAGTATTTT

v_call: TRBV6-5
j_call: TRBJ2-5
d_call: -
clone_size: many
cdr3_aa: CASSYNQVGGMKTQYF
cdr3_nt: TGTGCCAGCAGTTATAACCAGGTTGGAGGGATGAAGACCCAGTACTTC

v_call: TRBV7-2
j_call: TRBJ2-7
d_call: TRBD2
clone_size: few
cdr3_aa: CASSPGLAGVGEYEQYF
cdr3_nt: TGTGCCAGCAGCCCTGGACTAGCGGGAGTGGGAGAATACGAGCAGTACTTC

v_call: TRBV3-1
j_call: TRBJ1-5
d_call: -
clone_size: many
cdr3_aa: CASSQDLGISNQPQHF
cdr3_nt: TGTGCCAGCAGCCAAGATTTGGGGATTAGCAATCAGCCCCAGCATTTT

v_call: TRBV28
j_call: TRBJ1-2
d_call: -
clone_size: many
cdr3_aa: CASSLSVNGGYGYTF
cdr3_nt: TGTGCCAGCAGTTTGTCTGTGAACGGGGGGTATGGCTACACCTTC

v_call: TRBV3-1
j_call: TRBJ1-1
d_call: -
clone_size: many
cdr3_aa: CASSQAGGGTEAFF
cdr3_nt: TGTGCCAGCAGCCAAGCCGGGGGTGGCACTGAAGCTTTCTTT

v_call: TRBV20-1
j_call: TRBJ1-6
d_call: -
clone_size: many
cdr3_aa: CSARDGDVSSYNSPLHF
cdr3_nt: TGCAGTGCTAGAGATGGGGACGTCAGCTCCTATAATTCACCCCTCCACTTT

v_call: TRBV20-1
j_call: TRBJ2-5
d_call: -
clone_size: many
cdr3_aa: CSARVVVQATQYF
cdr3_nt: TGCAGTGCTAGAGTGGTAGTTCAGGCCACCCAGTACTTC

v_call: TRBV20-1
j_call: TRBJ1-3
d_call: TRBD1
clone_size: many
cdr3_aa: CSAAPGQGRNTIYF
cdr3_nt: TGCAGTGCGGCTCCGGGACAGGGAAGAAACACCATATATTTT

v_call: TRBV20-1
j_call: TRBJ2-1
d_call: -
clone_size: many
cdr3_aa: CSARDAPGNEQFF
cdr3_nt: TGCAGTGCTAGAGATGCGCCGGGGAATGAGCAGTTCTTC

v_call: TRBV14
j_call: TRBJ2-1
d_call: TRBD2
clone_size: many
cdr3_aa: CASSHAGTSGNNEQFF
cdr3_nt: TGTGCCAGCAGCCATGCCGGGACTAGCGGGAACAATGAGCAGTTCTTC

v_call: TRBV2
j_call: TRBJ2-7
d_call: -
clone_size: many
cdr3_aa: CASSAGQIYEQYF
cdr3_nt: TGTGCCAGCAGTGCTGGACAGATCTACGAGCAGTACTTC

v_call: TRBV29-1
j_call: TRBJ2-2
d_call: -
clone_size: many
cdr3_aa: CSVGSGRNTGELFF
cdr3_nt: TGCAGCGTTGGCAGCGGACGGAACACCGGGGAGCTGTTTTTT

v_call: TRBV3-1
j_call: TRBJ2-1
d_call: TRBD2
clone_size: many
cdr3_aa: CASSQRSGGLANEQFF
cdr3_nt: TGTGCCAGCAGCCAACGCAGTGGGGGACTAGCTAATGAGCAGTTCTTC

v_call: TRBV5-1
j_call: TRBJ1-1
d_call: TRBD1
clone_size: many
cdr3_aa: CASSLGVQGFHTEAFF
cdr3_nt: TGCGCCAGCAGCTTGGGGGTACAGGGGTTTCACACTGAAGCTTTCTTT

v_call: TRBV10-3
j_call: TRBJ2-3
d_call: -
clone_size: -
cdr3_aa: CAISVTSTDTQYF
cdr3_nt: TGTGCCATCAGTGTGACCAGCACAGATACGCAGTATTTT

v_call: TRBV7-9
j_call: TRBJ2-1
d_call: TRBD2
clone_size: many
cdr3_aa: CASSLVAGGPDEQFF
cdr3_nt: TGTGCCAGCAGCTTAGTGGCGGGAGGGCCCGATGAGCAGTTCTTC

v_call: TRBV11-2
j_call: TRBJ2-3
d_call: -
clone_size: many
cdr3_aa: CASSLELVGTQYF
cdr3_nt: TGTGCCAGCAGCTTAGAACTAGTGGGTACGCAGTATTTT

v_call: TRBV7-2
j_call: TRBJ1-1
d_call: -
clone_size: many
cdr3_aa: CASSQRGGLGRNTEAFF
cdr3_nt: TGTGCCAGCAGCCAACGGGGGGGCTTGGGGAGGAACACTGAAGCTTTCTTT

v_call: TRBV7-2
j_call: TRBJ2-7
d_call: TRBD2
clone_size: many
cdr3_aa: CASSLAPGGYYEQYF
cdr3_nt: TGTGCCAGCAGCTTAGCACCGGGAGGTTACTACGAGCAGTACTTC

v_call: TRBV5-1
j_call: TRBJ2-1
d_call: TRBD1
clone_size: many
cdr3_aa: CASSLAGGTGASPIYNEQFF
cdr3_nt: TGCGCCAGCAGCTTGGCCGGGGGGACAGGGGCCTCCCCAATATACAATGAGCAGTTCTTC

v_call: TRBV5-1
j_call: TRBJ2-2
d_call: -
clone_size: many
cdr3_aa: CASSPVVSGELFF
cdr3_nt: TGCGCCAGCAGCCCCGTAGTGAGCGGGGAGCTGTTTTTT

v_call: TRBV12-3/TRBV12-4
j_call: TRBJ2-1
d_call: TRBD2
clone_size: few
cdr3_aa: CASSERELDEQFF
cdr3_nt: TGTGCCAGCAGTGAGCGGGAGTTGGATGAGCAGTTCTTC

v_call: TRBV19
j_call: TRBJ2-5
d_call: TRBD1
clone_size: few
cdr3_aa: CASTNTGQRKTQYF
cdr3_nt: TGTGCCAGTACCAATACGGGACAGAGGAAGACCCAGTACTTC

v_call: TRBV5-1
j_call: TRBJ1-4
d_call: TRBD1
clone_size: many
cdr3_aa: CASSLGQADNEKLFF
cdr3_nt: TGCGCCAGCAGCCTAGGACAGGCTGATAATGAAAAACTGTTTTTT

v_call: TRBV7-2
j_call: TRBJ2-7
d_call: TRBD2
clone_size: many
cdr3_aa: CASSLGERDRMEYF
cdr3_nt: TGTGCCAGCAGCTTAGGTGAGCGGGACCGGATGGAGTACTTC

v_call: TRBV29-1
j_call: TRBJ2-1
d_call: -
clone_size: many
cdr3_aa: CSVGRGYEQFF
cdr3_nt: TGCAGCGTTGGACGGGGCTATGAGCAGTTCTTC

v_call: TRBV11-1
j_call: TRBJ1-1
d_call: -
clone_size: many
cdr3_aa: CASSLGWNTEAFF
cdr3_nt: TGTGCCAGCAGCTTAGGATGGAACACTGAAGCTTTCTTT

v_call: TRBV20-1
j_call: TRBJ2-1
d_call: TRBD2
clone_size: many
cdr3_aa: CSARDGASGRGEQFF
cdr3_nt: TGCAGTGCTAGAGATGGGGCTAGCGGGAGGGGGGAGCAGTTCTTC

v_call: TRBV6-6
j_call: TRBJ1-1
d_call: -
clone_size: many
cdr3_aa: CATLGRVPHTEAFF
cdr3_nt: TGTGCCACGCTCGGGCGGGTCCCCCACACTGAAGCTTTCTTT

v_call: TRBV11-2
j_call: TRBJ2-5
d_call: -
clone_size: many
cdr3_aa: CASSADSETQYF
cdr3_nt: TGTGCCAGCAGCGCGGATTCGGAGACCCAGTACTTC

v_call: TRBV11-2
j_call: TRBJ2-3
d_call: -
clone_size: many
cdr3_aa: CASSQTGAGGTQYF
cdr3_nt: TGTGCCAGCAGCCAGACAGGGGCGGGAGGTACGCAGTATTTT